This TCR beta chain was profiled in a study of naive and memory T cell subsets (dated by TCRdb to the late 2010s). Context from the whole study: Sorted naive and memory T cell subsets from peripheral blood were analyzed in the study using a UMI-based, open-source pipeline for TCR alpha and beta sequencing. RNA was DNase-treated and reverse transcribed with TCR constant-region primers, mostly using SuperScript III. Complete agreement was observed between the functional CMV T cell responses and the IgG serology results. Overall study results and their limits: Gini index rose and Shannon and inverse Simpson diversity fell from naive through CM, EM and EMRA in both CD4 and CD8 cells. After error correction, over 95% of naive TCR sequences appeared only once, giving much steeper abundance distributions than memory subsets. No ground truth was available to validate the repertoire findings for the naive and memory subsets. Each clonotype was defined as a single alpha or beta chain sequence rather than as a paired alpha/beta receptor. RNA-based TCR counts may be influenced by expression changes linked to T cell activation and differentiation. The abundance of TCRs followed a power law with an exponent that differed between naive and memory subsets yet stayed consistent across the three individuals.

From the second PCR step onward, the TCR alpha chain libraries and the TCR beta chain libraries were amplified separately. The CMV status of each donor was determined by measuring IFNgamma production from CD4+ T cells after fresh PBMCs had been stimulated overnight with CMV viral lysate. Miltenyi beads were used first to positively select CD4 T cells, and CD8 T cells were then positively selected from the CD4-negative fraction. Cells were stained for CD3, CD4, CD8, CD45RA, CD27 and a live/dead dye and were sorted on a BD Aria II into four subsets based on CD45RA and CD27. Blood was obtained from a few healthy volunteers, and the blood from each volunteer was fractionated into CD4 and CD8 T cells and subsequently into four differentiation subsets. Roughly 120 ml of peripheral blood was collected from each donor, and PBMC were isolated from the blood using Ficoll-Paque PLUS density-gradient centrifugation. Sorted cells were lysed in RLT buffer, and RNA was extracted with a Qiagen RNeasy kit and stored at -80°C.

Regarding this clonotype: It has no known antigen specificity. Nothing much larger sits one base from this clone, and base qualities are not available.

The library was generated by UMI-ligation and nested PCR. To cover both TRBC1 and TRBC2, the beta constant-region primer consisted of an equimolar mix of two oligonucleotides. The ligated cDNA went through four rounds of PCR with nested alpha and beta constant-region primers together with the SP2 primer. T4 RNA ligase 1 ligated a single-stranded oligonucleotide carrying the SP2 primer and a 12-nucleotide UMI to the cDNA 3' end. The ligation reaction was kept at 16 degrees C for roughly 19-25 hours. PCR2 was typically performed as a SYBR Green qPCR and was stopped at a predetermined threshold so that over-amplification was prevented. Every purification after the first one was done using Agencourt AMPure XP magnetic beads. Libraries were quantified by Qubit and checked on a TapeStation, where a main peak was expected near 650 bp. Pooled libraries were sequenced on an Illumina MiSeq with v2 2x251 paired-end kits, typically giving roughly 1-2.3 million reads per sample. Each sample library was pooled at around 4.1 nM, and about 4.5-7% PhiX was included to improve cluster recognition. In the source study's methods: V and J genes were assigned to Demultiplexor-processed FASTQ reads by Decombinator through tag matching, with a single base-pair mismatch being allowed. Collapsinator relied on UMIs to fix sequencing errors as well as frequency errors caused by PCR heterogeneity. TCRs were translated and CDR3s were extracted from the conserved cysteine to the FGXG phenylalanine by CDR3Translator, with non-productive sequences being flagged. Gini, Shannon entropy and inverse Simpson indices were computed after subsampling the repertoires to the same number of UMI-defined TCRs. Within the linear range, a power law was fitted to clonotype abundance distributions using maximum likelihood. When run on a single naive CD8 sample, MIGEC and the pipeline yielded similar UMI counts, similar unique TCR numbers and similar clonal distributions. Repertoires were searched for approximately 7,000 CMV-associated CDR3 sequences compiled from VDJdb and a published dataset. The public reads were reprocessed in TCRdb via fastp at Q25 and MiXCR, keeping in-frame beta chains. CDR3 protein duplicates are merged, each entry listing the most common genes and DNA. These V and J calls are TCRdb output, not the study's own analysis. The sample includes over 100,000 distinct CDR3 sequences, with over 30% observed a single time. Approximately 0.9% of the sample comes from the top ten.

Taken from cysteine to phenylalanine, the CDR3 has 13 residues. Just CDR3 DNA is preserved here, 39 bases in frame from base 1. Clipping removes 5 bases from V and 6 bases from J, with 6 as the unmatched junction base count. CDR1 is given as SGHTA and CDR2 as FQGNSA, both from the germline V gene. The sequenced sample consisted of central memory CD4+ T cells from blood. Explained via the paper, the cell subset or site label denotes: central memory, CD45RA- CD27+. The TCR originated in a human donor in good health. The chain couples TRBV7-2 to TRBJ2-5, and TRBD1 aligns with 7 junction nucleotides. The base sequence is TGTGCCAGCAGCCCGGGACAGAGGAAGACCCAGTACTTC. The encoded protein is CASSPGQRKTQYF.